Listed here is a single T cell receptor (beta chain). Its antigen is still unknown. With 60 Vbeta and 13 Jbeta primers, the PCR was carried out. Per the original data handling: In a later analysis, of around 85 million unique beta chains, about 11 million appeared in at least two donors. Clones were sequenced by immunoSEQ multiplex PCR, and TCRdb holds only the in-frame ones, with some missing. That table gives V, J and clone size, and the DNA gave D and trimming. Among roughly 140,000 clones listed, approximately 79% were seen once. The sample comes from a study of cytomegalovirus exposure and HLA in healthy donors. General study points: Upon later analysis, HLA-associated TCR beta chains proved more clonally expanded than other, equally common chains. It was taken for granted in presence/absence analyses that sequencing depth across donors was roughly uniform. The classifier reportedly diagnosed cytomegalovirus status with high specificity and sensitivity.

The sample comprised PBMCs. The receptor's source is a man between 45 and 60 years old in good health and CMV-seropositive.

This CDR3 is CASSLDRGGTEAFF. Written as DNA, the CDR3 is TGTGCCAGCAGCTTAGATCGGGGGGGCACTGAAGCTTTCTTT. The chain employs TRBV11-2 and TRBJ1-1; tentatively, D is TRBD1 (5 bases). Trimming shortened V by 0 bases and J by 4 bases, and 9 bases separated the two germline ends. Germline V lookup: CDR1 SGHAT, CDR2 FQNNGV. CDR3 length equals 14 residues.